This TCR beta chain was profiled in a study of blood T cell repertoires in COVID-19. Study context: Italy, Spain and the United States were the sources of the convalescent and acute COVID-19 samples. From T cells, B-cell-depleted T cells, or PBMCs came the material, which was cDNA or gDNA.

Repertoires were generated with immunoSEQ multiplex PCR, while TCRdb's copy carries only in-frame clones and drops some. The table shows about 89,000 clones, with 60% to 85% occurring only once. Trimming pared 3 bases from V and 5 bases from J, leaving 7 bases between. CDR3 size: 12 residues. Germline loops: CDR1 SNHLY, CDR2 FYNNEI. V gene TRBV2 combines with J gene TRBJ2-5; TRBD2 is a possible D gene (5 bases). Input material: peripheral blood. The sequence came from a human donor in a cohort sampled during active COVID-19. CDR3 region: CASSEGEETQYF. In nucleotides, the CDR3 is TGTGCCAGCAGTGAGGGAGAGGAGACCCAGTACTTC.